One sample yielded the 30 T cell receptor beta chains listed below, sequenced in a study of blood T cell repertoires in COVID-19. Method: immunoSEQ multiplex PCR; TCRdb's copy keeps in-frame clones and lacks some. Among about 220,000 clones, just under 85% were seen once, and the ten largest hold approximately 1.3%. Specimen: PBMCs or T cells enriched from blood (not recorded which). All receptors derive from a middle-aged woman with acute COVID-19.

The chain couples TRBV5-4 to TRBJ1-2; TRBD1 might be the D (6 bases). There are 13 residues in the CDR3. CDR1 is SGHNT and CDR2 is YYREEE in the germline V gene (reference sequence). V was cut by 5 bases and J by 6 bases, with 14 bases left in between. CDR3 amino acids: CASSWGGDNGYTF. Written as DNA, the CDR3 is TGTGCCAGCAGTTGGGGAGGGGACAATGGCTACACCTTC.

This chain links TRBV28 with TRBJ2-7, with TRBD1 matching over 7 bases. This CDR3 region has 14 residues. The trim removed 5 bases at V and 3 bases at J, leaving 7 bases unmatched. Per germline, CDR1 MDHEN and CDR2 SYDVKM. The CDR3 loop is CASSLGTVDYEQYF. CDR3 in DNA: TGTGCCAGCAGTCTAGGGACAGTGGACTACGAGCAGTACTTC.

The chain has TRBV19 and TRBJ1-5; D not certain. This CDR3 spans 13 amino acids. Germline values: CDR1 LNHDA, CDR2 SQIVND (reference sequence). The V and J ends lost 5 bases and 11 bases respectively, with 16 bases between them. The CDR3 loop is CASSRTPEEAQHF. CDR3 bases: TGTGCCAGTAGTCGGACCCCTGAGGAGGCCCAGCATTTT.

The chain carries TRBV7-2 and TRBJ1-4, with D unresolved. This CDR3 is 15 amino acids long. In germline, CDR1 is SGHTA, CDR2 FQGNSA. V shed 5 bases and J shed 4 bases, with 14 bases lying between them. The CDR3 sequence: CASSHIPGRNEKLFF. CDR3 DNA sequence: TGTGCCAGCAGCCATATTCCGGGTCGTAATGAAAAACTGTTTTTT.

This chain uses TRBV28 with TRBJ2-1; 7 bases are a match to TRBD2. This CDR3 is built from 13 residues. Losses at the gene ends were 6 bases for V and 8 bases for J; bases not matched to a gene: 7. Germline-derived CDR1 and CDR2 are MDHEN and SYDVKM. CDR3 nucleotides: TGTGCCAGCAGCGGCGGGAGATGGGATGAGCAGTTCTTC. Protein product: CASSGGRWDEQFF. Full variable domain (outside the CDR3, taken from reference TRBV28 and TRBJ2-1): DVKVTQSSRYLVKRTGEKVFLECVQDMDHENMFWYRQDPGLGLRLIYFSYDVKMKEKGDIPEGYSVSREKKERFSLILESASTNQTSMYLCASSGGRWDEQFFGPGTRLTVL.

The CDR3 protein is CASNGYGSGEGLYEQYF. The DNA of the CDR3 is TGTGCCAGCAACGGCTATGGTTCAGGAGAGGGCCTTTACGAGCAGTACTTC. The V call is TRBV27, the J call TRBJ2-7; tentatively, D is TRBD2 (5 bases). Trimming shortened V by 7 bases and J by 4 bases, and 26 bases separated the two germline ends. The CDR3 is made up of 17 amino acids. In germline, CDR1 is MNHEY, CDR2 SMNVEV (reference sequence).

The chain couples TRBV5-6 to TRBJ1-1, with D possibly matching TRBD1 (5 bases). The CDR3 covers 13 residues. Germline CDR1 reads SGHDT; CDR2 reads YYEEEE. V lost 2 bases and J 5 bases, leaving 10 bases between the germline ends. CDR3 sequence reads: CASSLRQPTEAFF. CDR3 coding DNA: TGTGCCAGCAGCTTACGACAGCCGACTGAAGCTTTCTTT.

The chain has TRBV29-1 and TRBJ2-5, with 8 bases lining up with TRBD2. The length of the CDR3 is 14 residues. Looked up from germline, CDR1 is SQVTM and CDR2 is ANQGSEA. V dropped 4 bases and J dropped 5; count of bases not matched to a gene: 9. DNA for the CDR3: TGCAGCGTTGGCCGACTAGCGCTTGAGGAGACCCAGTACTTC. Its translation: CSVGRLALEETQYF. The whole variable domain, filled in from reference TRBV29-1 and TRBJ2-5, reads SAVISQKPSRDICQRGTSLTIQCQVDSQVTMMFWYRQQPGQSLTLIATANQGSEATYESGFVIDKFPISRPNLTFSTLTVSNMSPEDSSIYLCSVGRLALEETQYFGPGTRLLVL.

The chain employs TRBV30 and TRBJ2-7; D possibly corresponds to TRBD2 (5 bases). The V and J ends lost 2 bases and 3 bases respectively, with 14 bases between them. Germline V gene lookup returns CDR1 GTSNPN and CDR2 SVGIG (reference sequence). This CDR3 has 14 amino acids. In DNA form, the CDR3 reads TGTGCCTGGAGTTCTGTCGGGGAAATCTACGAGCAGTACTTC. This codes for CAWSSVGEIYEQYF.

This clone showed up just once. The chain joins TRBV2 to TRBJ2-7, with D possibly being TRBD2 (6 bases). This CDR3 is built from 14 residues. Germline assignment: CDR1 SNHLY and CDR2 FYNNEI. V lost 4 bases and J 2 bases, leaving 12 bases between the germline ends. CDR3 sequence: CASSVRSGAYEQYF. The DNA for the CDR3 is TGTGCCAGCAGTGTGCGTAGCGGAGCCTACGAGCAGTACTTC.

As for this clone: In the same sample, other DNA sequences code for this CDR3. The genes are TRBV7-2 and TRBJ2-5, with TRBD2 identical over 14 bases. The CDR3 covers 16 residues. With 2 bases clipped from V and 5 bases from J, the junction kept 4 bases outside the gene matches. The V gene's germline CDR1 is SGHTA and CDR2 FQGNSA. The CDR3 loop is CASSLRLAGGRETQYF. CDR3 bases: TGTGCCAGCAGCTTAAGACTAGCGGGGGGGCGGGAGACCCAGTACTTC.

The table lists this clone with a count of one. The gene calls are TRBV4-2 and TRBJ2-3; possibly TRBD1 for D (5 bases). The CDR3 runs 15 residues. The germline CDR1 and CDR2 sequences are LGHNA and YNFKEQ. Trimming stripped 0 bases from V and 4 bases from J, with 11 bases between. The CDR3 bases are TGTGCCAGCAGCCAAGACAGGGTAAGCCCAGATACGCAGTATTTT. Its protein is CASSQDRVSPDTQYF.

The genes are TRBV9 and TRBJ1-5; D gene ambiguous. With 2 bases removed from V and 6 bases from J, the gap between germline ends came to 12 bases. Germline-derived CDR1 and CDR2 are SGDLS and YYNGEE. CDR3 size: 14 residues. The CDR3 here is CASSVGASGQPQHF. The CDR3 DNA is TGTGCCAGCAGCGTCGGCGCTAGCGGTCAGCCCCAGCATTTT.

The rearrangement uses TRBV4-2 and TRBJ1-1; TRBD1 matches at 10 bases. CDR3 length equals 19 residues. Trimming removed 4 bases from V and 0 bases from J; junction bases left unmatched: 14. Germline values: CDR1 LGHNA, CDR2 YNFKEQ. The CDR3 region is CASSPKILGQGTLNTEAFF. The CDR3 nucleotides read TGTGCCAGCAGCCCAAAGATTCTGGGACAGGGGACTCTGAACACTGAAGCTTTCTTT.

This clone was seen only a few times. The chain carries TRBV18 and TRBJ2-1; 13 nucleotides match TRBD2. The germline V gene has CDR1 KGHSH and CDR2 LQKENI. The CDR3 runs 16 residues. J was trimmed by 9 bases and V by 3 bases; bases with no gene match: 8. The CDR3 loop reads CASSPMRLAGGVEQFF. The DNA for the CDR3 is TGTGCCAGCTCACCTATGAGACTAGCGGGAGGTGTTGAGCAGTTCTTC.

V gene TRBV15 combines with J gene TRBJ1-4; D is perhaps TRBD1 (5 bases). The length of the CDR3 is 16 residues. Trimming left V 0 bases short and J 3 bases short, with 11 bases between. Germline V gene sequence: CDR1 LNHNV, CDR2 YYDKDF (reference sequence). The CDR3 sequence: CATSRDPRGSNEKLFF. The CDR3 DNA reads TGTGCCACCAGCAGAGATCCCCGGGGGTCTAATGAAAAACTGTTTTTT.

This chain uses TRBV11-2 with TRBJ2-7; 13 bases align to TRBD2. Germline V gives CDR1 SGHAT, CDR2 FQNNGV. Germline trimming cut 1 base from V and 3 bases from J; bases unmatched to any gene: 3. CDR3 size: 16 residues. The CDR3 DNA reads TGTGCCAGCAGCTTAGTTGGGACTAGCGGGATCTACGAGCAGTACTTC. Protein: CASSLVGTSGIYEQYF.

This clone showed up just a few times. CDR3 protein: CASSEDRGLGLFTDTQYF. CDR3 sequence (DNA): TGTGCCAGCAGTGAAGACAGGGGGCTCGGCCTTTTCACAGATACGCAGTATTTT. This chain uses TRBV6-1 with TRBJ2-3; 9 bases map to TRBD1. The CDR3 is 18 amino acids. Germline V gene data show CDR1 as MNHNS and CDR2 as SASEGT. V shed 1 base, J shed 2 bases, and the junction held 10 bases outside the gene matches.

The rearrangement links TRBV6-5 to TRBJ2-7; a weak D match, TRBD1 (6 bases). The CDR3 extends over 14 amino acids. V was trimmed by 7 bases and J by 2 bases, leaving 15 bases between them. Germline V gives CDR1 MNHEY, CDR2 SVGAGI. CDR3 bases: TGTGCCAGCATCCACTACAGGGTCCCCTACGAGCAGTACTTC. Translating it yields CASIHYRVPYEQYF.

This chain links TRBV19 with TRBJ1-5, with 7 bases fitting TRBD1. CDR3 length equals 16 residues. From germline, CDR1 is LNHDA and CDR2 SQIVND (reference sequence). V shed 3 bases and J 1 base; nucleotides not matched to a gene: 6. The chain's CDR3 is CASSMLTGNSNQPQHF. The CDR3 DNA follows: TGTGCCAGTAGTATGTTGACAGGGAACAGCAATCAGCCCCAGCATTTT.

This chain joins TRBV6-5 and TRBJ1-3, with 7 bases lining up with TRBD1. V shed 6 bases, J shed 7 bases, and the junction held 12 bases outside the gene matches. CDR1 and CDR2 (germline): MNHEY, SVGAGI. CDR3 length: 15 residues. The CDR3 DNA follows: TGTGCCAGCAGGGCCTACAGGGGACCGAGCAACACCATATATTTT. Translated: CASRAYRGPSNTIYF.

V gene TRBV28 combines with J gene TRBJ1-1; TRBD1 is a possible D gene (5 bases). The CDR3 length is 15 residues. Germline assignment: CDR1 MDHEN and CDR2 SYDVKM. V lost 7 bases and J lost 5, with 20 bases in between. Here the CDR3 reads CASNVRLGGGTEAFF. The DNA of the CDR3 is TGTGCCAGCAATGTACGTTTGGGGGGTGGGACTGAAGCTTTCTTT.

The genes are TRBV2 and TRBJ2-2; 9 bases match TRBD1. The J segment lost 4 bases and the V segment lost 11 bases, leaving 8 bases of the junction unmatched. Looked up from germline, CDR1 is SNHLY and CDR2 is FYNNEI. This CDR3 is 14 amino acids long. The CDR3 loop is CAANRGQATGELFF. CDR3 DNA sequence: TGTGCCGCGAACAGGGGGCAGGCCACCGGGGAGCTGTTTTTT.

The chain combines TRBV4-1 with TRBJ1-6; D not certain. Trimming took 1 base from V and 9 from J, leaving 13 bases between them. The germline gives CDR1 MGHRA, CDR2 YSYEKL. CDR3 length equals 15 residues. CDR3 in amino acids: CASSQVGLTLSPLHF. Here the CDR3 DNA reads TGCGCCAGCAGCCAAGTCGGACTAACCCTTTCACCCCTCCACTTT.

The V call is TRBV2, the J call TRBJ1-4, with D possibly matching TRBD1 (5 bases). In germline, CDR1 is SNHLY, CDR2 FYNNEI. The CDR3 length is 15 residues. The V end lost 5 bases, the J end lost 8 bases, and 18 bases lay between the germline ends. Here the CDR3 DNA reads TGTGCCAGCAGTACTGAAAACGGCAGGGCCGAAAAACTGTTTTTT. Translating gives CASSTENGRAEKLFF.

The chain combines TRBV28 with TRBJ1-1; no definite D call. The CDR3 contains 14 residues. V gave up 5 bases and J gave up 1 base, with 11 bases separating them. Germline V gene sequence: CDR1 MDHEN, CDR2 SYDVKM. CDR3 in amino acids: CASSPFARNTEAFF. For the CDR3, the DNA is TGTGCCAGCAGTCCATTCGCCAGGAACACTGAAGCTTTCTTT.

This chain links TRBV5-4 with TRBJ1-1, with D possibly TRBD1 on 5 matching bases. V was trimmed by 6 bases and J by 8 bases, leaving 17 bases between them. Germline V gene sequence: CDR1 SGHNT, CDR2 YYREEE (reference sequence). This CDR3 is built from 13 residues. CDR3 coding DNA: TGTGCCAGCACCCTGGATAGGGGTTCGGAAGCTTTCTTT. This encodes CASTLDRGSEAFF.

The V call is TRBV5-4, the J call TRBJ1-6, with a possible D match to TRBD1 (6 bases). Trimming pared 0 bases from V and 5 bases from J, leaving 9 bases between. Germline lookup yields CDR1 SGHNT and CDR2 YYREEE (reference sequence). This CDR3 is 15 amino acids long. In DNA form, the CDR3 reads TGTGCCAGCAGCTTGGCAGGACAGAATAATTCACCCCTCCACTTT. It encodes CASSLAGQNNSPLHF.

This clone was found once. The chain uses TRBV11-1 and TRBJ2-2; 8 nucleotides match TRBD1. Germline assignment: CDR1 SGHAT and CDR2 FQDESV (reference sequence). Unmatched junction bases numbered 6, after V lost 6 bases and J lost 3 bases. The CDR3 extends over 15 amino acids. CDR3 in amino acids: CASRRQGSDTGELFF. For the CDR3, the DNA is TGTGCCAGCAGACGACAGGGGTCGGACACCGGGGAGCTGTTTTTT.

The V and J genes are TRBV6-5 and TRBJ2-7, with 13 bases that match TRBD2. CDR1 MNHEY and CDR2 SVGAGI come from the germline V gene. The CDR3 runs 15 residues. V gave up 6 bases and J gave up 3 bases; unmatched junction bases: 5. CDR3: CASRAGLAGHYEQYF. The CDR3 coding sequence is TGTGCCAGCAGGGCGGGACTAGCGGGGCACTACGAGCAGTACTTC.